These 16 T cell receptor beta chains were all obtained from the same sample, sequenced in a study of cytomegalovirus exposure and HLA in healthy donors. The PCR ran on 60 Vbeta and 13 Jbeta primers. Produced via immunoSEQ multiplex PCR; TCRdb's table is partial and in-frame only. The sample consists of some 130,000 clones, 79% of them appearing once. Sequencing was performed on PBMCs. The receptors stem from a man between 35 and 55 years old in good health and CMV-seropositive.

The rearrangement links TRBV25-1 to TRBJ1-5; D is ambiguous. CDR1 and CDR2 (germline): MGHDK, SYGVNS. This CDR3 contains 15 residues. Trimming left V 2 bases short and J 4 bases short, with 12 bases between. CDR3 in amino acids: CASSETGSGNQPQHF. In nucleotides, the CDR3 is TGTGCCAGCAGTGAAACCGGGAGCGGGAATCAGCCCCAGCATTTT. The complete variable domain, with remaining parts taken from reference TRBV25-1 and TRBJ1-5, reads EADIYQTPRYLVIGTGKKITLECSQTMGHDKMYWYQQDPGMELHLIHYSYGVNSTEKGDLSSESTVSRIRTEHFPLTLESARPSHTSQYLCASSETGSGNQPQHFGDGTRLSIL.

The V and J genes are TRBV6-5 and TRBJ2-3; the D gene is possibly TRBD2 (5 bases). Germline CDR1 and CDR2: MNHEY and SVGAGI. The CDR3 totals 14 residues. V was pared by 7 bases and J by 2 bases, with 13 bases between. The DNA for the CDR3 is TGTGCCAGCAAAAGAGCGGAGGACACAGATACGCAGTATTTT. Protein sequence: CASKRAEDTDTQYF.

This chain uses TRBV5-6 with TRBJ2-7; tentative D call: TRBD1 (6 bases). V was clipped by 3 bases and J by 6 bases, with 16 bases between them. Germline V CDR1 and CDR2: SGHDT, YYEEEE. The CDR3 has 14 residues. The CDR3 loop reads CASSWDTSLGEQYF. Written as DNA, the CDR3 is TGTGCCAGCAGCTGGGACACGAGCCTCGGCGAGCAGTACTTC.

The table lists this clone with a few counts. The chain links TRBV28 to TRBJ1-2; 7 positions agree with TRBD1. Germline loops: CDR1 MDHEN, CDR2 SYDVKM. Trimming took 6 bases from V and 0 from J; bases not matched to a gene: 7. The CDR3 extends over 15 amino acids. The DNA for the CDR3 is TGTGCCAGCAGGACAGGGACAGCGTCTAACTATGGCTACACCTTC. It specifies CASRTGTASNYGYTF.

This clone appeared a few times. The V call is TRBV5-1, the J call TRBJ2-2, with D possibly being TRBD2 (5 bases). Trimming removed 0 bases from V and 5 bases from J, with 17 bases in between. This CDR3 contains 17 residues. Germline CDR1 reads SGHRS; CDR2 reads YFSETQ. Here the CDR3 DNA reads TGCGCCAGCAGCTTGGTGTCCCGGGCCGCGGGTACCGGGGAGCTGTTTTTT. This codes for CASSLVSRAAGTGELFF.

The chain joins TRBV6-4 to TRBJ2-1, with 16 bases identical to TRBD2. Trimming took 4 bases from V and 2 from J; bases not matched to a gene: 2. Germline CDR1 is MRHNA and CDR2 is SNTAGT. The CDR3 extends over 17 amino acids. For the CDR3, the DNA is TGTGCCAGCAGTGTAGGGACTAGCGGGAGGGCCTACAATGAGCAGTTCTTC. It specifies CASSVGTSGRAYNEQFF.

J is TRBJ1-1 and V is TRBV14; maybe TRBD1 (5 bases). The length of the CDR3 is 17 residues. The V gene's germline CDR1 is SGHDN and CDR2 FVKESK. V lost 0 bases and J 4 bases, leaving 18 bases between the germline ends. CDR3: CASSQENQGRWFTEAFF. The CDR3 bases are TGTGCCAGCAGCCAAGAGAATCAGGGTCGGTGGTTCACTGAAGCTTTCTTT.

The chain carries TRBV28 and TRBJ1-1; 8 positions agree with TRBD1. The CDR3 loop spans 14 amino acids. Germline-derived CDR1 and CDR2 are MDHEN and SYDVKM. After removal of 6 bases from V and 6 bases from J, the junction contained 9 bases not matched to a gene. CDR3 sequence (DNA): TGTGCCAGCAGACAGGGGGACAGGACGGCTGAAGCTTTCTTT. It is translated as CASRQGDRTAEAFF.

This clone was detected a few times. J is TRBJ2-3 and V is TRBV4-1; 9 bases are a match to TRBD2. CDR1 is MGHRA and CDR2 is YSYEKL in the germline V gene. This CDR3 is built from 16 residues. V was pared by 4 bases and J by 2 bases, with 7 bases of the junction left unmatched. In DNA, the CDR3 is TGCGCCAGCAGCCCAGACCCTAGCGGGGACACAGATACGCAGTATTTT. As protein: CASSPDPSGDTDTQYF.

This chain connects TRBV27 to TRBJ2-7; no reliable D call. The CDR3 is 11 residues long. Germline V gene lookup returns CDR1 MNHEY and CDR2 SMNVEV (reference sequence). V shed 7 bases and J shed 0 bases, with 4 bases lying between them. The CDR3 region is CASTDSYEQYF. CDR3 nucleotides: TGTGCCAGCACAGACTCCTACGAGCAGTACTTC.

The V call is TRBV5-1, the J call TRBJ1-2; a possible D gene is TRBD1 (6 bases). The CDR3 is made up of 17 amino acids. Looked up from germline, CDR1 is SGHRS and CDR2 is YFSETQ. The V and J ends lost 0 bases and 4 bases respectively, with 19 bases between them. The DNA of the CDR3 is TGCGCCAGCAGCTTGGGCAGGGGCCTACCTATTTCCTATGGCTACACCTTC. It specifies CASSLGRGLPISYGYTF.

The V gene is TRBV29-1, the J gene TRBJ2-2, with 8 bases identical to TRBD2. With V trimmed by 0 bases and J by 0 bases, 12 bases remained unmatched. Germline V gives CDR1 SQVTM, CDR2 ANQGSEA. The CDR3 loop spans 19 amino acids. The CDR3 is CSVEDRGGGEPANTGELFF. The CDR3, as DNA: TGCAGCGTTGAAGATCGGGGGGGTGGGGAGCCCGCGAACACCGGGGAGCTGTTTTTT.

V is TRBV6-5 and J is TRBJ2-1; 7 bases agree with TRBD2. The CDR3 has 14 residues. Germline CDR1 is MNHEY and CDR2 is SVGAGI. V lost 7 bases and J lost 2; bases outside the gene matches: 5. CDR3 nucleotide sequence: TGTGCCAGCAAGGTGGGACTAACCTACAATGAGCAGTTCTTC. It is translated as CASKVGLTYNEQFF.

This sequence joins TRBV6-1 and TRBJ1-5, with D perhaps TRBD1 (6 bases). The CDR3 loop spans 15 amino acids. Trimming pared 6 bases from V and 0 bases from J, leaving 12 bases between. CDR1 is MNHNS and CDR2 is SASEGT in the germline V gene. The CDR3 DNA reads TGTGCCAGCAGGGTATCAGGGGATAGCAATCAGCCCCAGCATTTT. Amino acids: CASRVSGDSNQPQHF.

A few counts support this clone. The chain carries TRBV29-1 and TRBJ2-1; a possible D gene is TRBD2 (5 bases). The CDR3 runs 15 residues. Per germline, CDR1 SQVTM and CDR2 ANQGSEA. Between the trimmed V and J ends, which lost 1 base and 4 bases, there was a span of 14 bases. The CDR3 DNA sequence: TGCAGCGTTGAAGTACTGAGGGAGCAGTACAATGAGCAGTTCTTC. Residues: CSVEVLREQYNEQFF.

This chain uses TRBV28 with TRBJ1-1; possible D gene TRBD1, 6 bases. V lost 10 bases to trimming and J lost 10 bases, with 22 bases between them. Germline CDR1 is MDHEN and CDR2 is SYDVKM. The CDR3 covers 13 residues. DNA for the CDR3: TGTGCCATCCACCTTGGGGGGGCCTTGGGAGCTTTCTTT. This translates into CAIHLGGALGAFF.